This TCR beta chain was captured by sequencing in a study of CD8 T cells in ankylosing spondylitis. Germline values: CDR1 MDHEN, CDR2 SYDVKM. With V trimmed by 7 bases and J by 6 bases, 11 bases remained unmatched. CDR3 length equals 14 residues. This clonotype was seen ten or more times. One entry per CDR3 protein results from TCRdb running MiXCR on the 5' RACE reads. The repertoire holds about 260,000 distinct CDR3 sequences, with more than 20% as singletons. V gene TRBV28 combines with J gene TRBJ2-7, with 8 bases aligning to TRBD2. Sequencing used blood, either unsorted or a sorted T cell fraction (not recorded which). This sequence originates from a male donor with ankylosing spondylitis or in good health (not recorded which). The CDR3 reads CASKTSPGTSEQYF. The CDR3 DNA sequence: TGTGCCAGCAAAACATCTCCGGGGACTAGCGAGCAGTACTTC.